A selection of T cell receptor beta chains follows, all from one sample in a study of cytomegalovirus exposure and HLA in healthy donors. Method: immunoSEQ multiplex PCR; TCRdb's copy keeps in-frame clones and lacks some. The table has 75,000 to 100,000 clones, roughly 73% seen once; the top ten hold roughly 4%. The specimen sequenced was PBMCs. The source is a man aged 40-55 years in good health and CMV-seronegative. The CDR3 runs from the conserved cysteine through the conserved F or W. A D gene is named only where the DNA matches it firmly. Part of the rows lack a size; the others show once, few, many or a class for expanded clones.

NA	TRBV6-5	TRBD1	14	TRBJ1-3	CASSYGGQGNTIYF	TGTGCCAGCAGTTACGGGGGACAGGGAAACACCATATATTTT
NA	TRBV7-9	NA	13	TRBJ1-1	CASRITGNTEAFF	TGTGCCAGCAGAATTACAGGGAACACTGAAGCTTTCTTT
NA	TRBV7-9	TRBD2	14	TRBJ2-5	CASRLSGGQETQYF	TGTGCCAGCAGACTTAGCGGGGGACAAGAGACCCAGTACTTC
NA	TRBV5-1	TRBD1	18	TRBJ1-2	CASSWLPADRERNYGYTF	TGCGCCAGCAGCTGGCTGCCAGCTGACAGGGAACGCAACTATGGCTACACCTTC
few	TRBV5-4	TRBD1	13	TRBJ1-2	CASTYRGHHGYTF	TGTGCCAGCACATACAGGGGGCATCATGGCTACACCTTC
NA	TRBV28	TRBD2	17	TRBJ2-2	CASSPSTSGGATGELFF	TGTGCCAGCAGTCCGAGTACTAGCGGGGGGGCCACCGGGGAGCTGTTTTTT
NA	TRBV5-4	TRBD1	12	TRBJ2-7	CASSGTGNEQYF	TGTGCCAGCAGCGGGACAGGGAACGAGCAGTACTTC
NA	TRBV12-5	NA	14	TRBJ2-5	CASGTGLIEETQYF	TGTGCTAGTGGTACCGGACTGATAGAAGAGACCCAGTACTTC
once	TRBV21-1	NA	17	TRBJ2-3	CASSKEGYEAGSDTQYF	TGTGCCAGCAGCAAAGAGGGGTATGAAGCAGGGTCAGATACGCAGTATTTT
NA	TRBV11-2	NA	14	TRBJ1-1	CASSLGGGSTEAFF	TGTGCCAGCAGCTTGGGGGGCGGGAGCACTGAAGCTTTCTTT
few	TRBV25-1	TRBD2	14	TRBJ2-7	CASSGSGEFYEQYF	TGTGCCAGCAGTGGTAGCGGGGAGTTCTACGAGCAGTACTTC
once	TRBV6-4	TRBD1	15	TRBJ2-1	CASSGQGAGYNEQFF	TGTGCCAGCAGTGGACAGGGGGCGGGGTACAATGAGCAGTTCTTC
NA	TRBV7-2	TRBD1	14	TRBJ1-1	CASSPRTGQLEAFF	TGTGCCAGCAGCCCCAGGACAGGGCAACTCGAAGCTTTCTTT
NA	TRBV27	NA	14	TRBJ2-3	CASQTSLGTDTQYF	TGTGCCAGCCAGACTAGTTTAGGCACAGATACGCAGTATTTT
NA	TRBV4-2	TRBD2	17	TRBJ2-5	CASSQDPAGGEQETQYF	TGTGCCAGCAGCCAAGACCCAGCGGGGGGCGAACAAGAGACCCAGTACTTC
few	TRBV6-5	TRBD1	15	TRBJ1-2	CASSPGTGGEGGYTF	TGTGCCAGCAGCCCCGGGACAGGGGGCGAGGGGGGCTACACCTTC